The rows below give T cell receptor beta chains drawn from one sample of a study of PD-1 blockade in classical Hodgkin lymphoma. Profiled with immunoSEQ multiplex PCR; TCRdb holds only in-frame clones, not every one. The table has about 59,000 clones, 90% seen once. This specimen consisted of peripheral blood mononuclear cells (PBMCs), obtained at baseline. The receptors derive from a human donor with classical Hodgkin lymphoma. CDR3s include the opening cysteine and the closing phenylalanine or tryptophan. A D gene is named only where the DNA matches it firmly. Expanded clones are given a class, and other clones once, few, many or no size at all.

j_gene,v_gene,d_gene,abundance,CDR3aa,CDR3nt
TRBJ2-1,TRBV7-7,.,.,CASSLVAGPRREQFF,TGTGCTAGCAGCTTAGTGGCAGGGCCCCGACGTGAGCAGTTCTTC
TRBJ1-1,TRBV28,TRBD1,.,CASSLFETGIFLNTEAFF,TGTGCCAGCAGTTTATTTGAGACAGGGATTTTTCTGAACACTGAAGCTTTCTTT
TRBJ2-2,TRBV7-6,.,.,CASSLEPGSYGELFF,TGTGCCAGCAGCTTAGAGCCAGGGTCTTACGGGGAGCTGTTTTTT
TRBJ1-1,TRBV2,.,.,CASTGDLEAFF,TGTGCCAGCACCGGGGACCTTGAAGCTTTCTTT
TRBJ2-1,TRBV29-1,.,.,CSVVVPTRGEQFF,TGCAGCGTTGTAGTCCCGACAAGGGGGGAGCAGTTCTTC
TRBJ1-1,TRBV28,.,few,CASSSTITLLDTEAFF,TGTGCCAGCAGTTCGACAATTACGTTATTGGACACTGAAGCTTTCTTT
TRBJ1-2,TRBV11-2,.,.,CASSLANQVRGYTF,TGTGCCAGCAGCTTAGCGAATCAGGTTAGGGGCTACACCTTC
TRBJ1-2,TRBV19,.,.,CASSRQRIYGYTF,TGTGCCAGTAGTCGACAGAGAATCTATGGCTACACCTTC
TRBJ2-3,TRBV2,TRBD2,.,CASRLERGGVDTQYF,TGTGCCAGCAGACTTGAGCGGGGGGGCGTAGATACGCAGTATTTT
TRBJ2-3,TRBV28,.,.,CASSRDTDTQYF,TGTGCCAGCAGTCGAGACACAGATACGCAGTATTTT
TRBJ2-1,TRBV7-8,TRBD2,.,CASRQSLAGGRSYNEQFF,TGTGCCAGCAGGCAATCGCTAGCGGGGGGTCGGTCCTACAATGAGCAGTTCTTC
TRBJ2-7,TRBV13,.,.,CASTGRLAHEQYF,TGTGCCAGCACAGGCAGGTTAGCGCACGAGCAGTACTTC
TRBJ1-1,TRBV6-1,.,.,CASSVARYSMGRSNTEAFF,TGTGCCAGCAGTGTGGCCAGGTATTCGATGGGGAGATCGAACACTGAAGCTTTCTTT
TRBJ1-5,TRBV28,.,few,CASSLGKPQHF,TGTGCCAGCAGTTTGGGTAAGCCCCAGCATTTT
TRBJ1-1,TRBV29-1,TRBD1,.,CSGDRGLGTEAFF,TGCAGCGGAGACAGGGGGCTGGGCACTGAAGCTTTCTTT
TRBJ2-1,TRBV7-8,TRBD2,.,CASSLIAGGYNEQFF,TGTGCCAGCAGCTTGATAGCGGGGGGCTACAATGAGCAGTTCTTC
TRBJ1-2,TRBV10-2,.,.,CASSESRPNYGYTF,TGCGCCAGCAGTGAGTCCCGGCCTAACTATGGCTACACCTTC
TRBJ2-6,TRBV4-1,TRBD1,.,CASSQPPLLSGTGKLGANVLTF,TGCGCCAGCAGCCAACCCCCACTCCTTTCCGGGACAGGGAAGCTTGGGGCCAACGTCCTGACTTTC
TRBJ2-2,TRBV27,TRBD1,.,CASSGTGFGELFF,TGTGCCAGCTCCGGGACAGGCTTCGGGGAGCTGTTTTTT
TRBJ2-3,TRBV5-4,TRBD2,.,CASSLVTSGGRDTQYF,TGTGCCAGCAGCTTGGTCACTAGCGGGGGACGAGATACGCAGTATTTT
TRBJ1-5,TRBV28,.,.,CASSSKINRRGYQPQHF,TGTGCCAGCAGTTCAAAAATAAACCGACGGGGCTATCAGCCCCAGCATTTT
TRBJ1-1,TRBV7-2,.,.,CASSLGQNRVNTEAFF,TGTGCCAGCAGCTTAGGACAGAATAGGGTGAACACTGAAGCTTTCTTT
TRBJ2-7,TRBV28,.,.,CASSSGSSRRSYEQYF,TGTGCCAGCAGTTCGGGGAGCAGCCGCCGATCCTACGAGCAGTACTTC
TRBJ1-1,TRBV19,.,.,CASSARQIMNTEAFF,TGTGCCAGTAGTGCCCGACAGATAATGAACACTGAAGCTTTCTTT
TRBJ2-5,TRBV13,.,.,CASSLDLGGTQYF,TGTGCCAGCAGCTTAGACCTGGGAGGGACCCAGTACTTC
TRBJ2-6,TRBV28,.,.,CASSKLVYSGANVLTF,TGTGCCAGCAGTAAACTAGTCTACTCTGGGGCCAACGTCCTGACTTTC
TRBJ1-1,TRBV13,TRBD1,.,CASSPRDRPNTEAFF,TGTGCCAGCAGCCCCCGGGACAGACCGAACACTGAAGCTTTCTTT
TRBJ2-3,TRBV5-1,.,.,CASSLGGVDTQYF,TGCGCCAGCAGCTTGGGGGGTGTAGATACGCAGTATTTT
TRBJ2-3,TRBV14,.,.,CASRALSTDTQYF,TGTGCCAGCAGGGCACTCAGCACAGATACGCAGTATTTT
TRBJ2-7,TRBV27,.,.,CASSSRVISSYEQYF,TGTGCCAGCAGTTCCAGGGTAATAAGCTCCTACGAGCAGTACTTC
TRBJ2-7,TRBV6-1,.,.,CASTMDSVYEQYF,TGTGCCAGCACTATGGACAGCGTCTACGAGCAGTACTTC
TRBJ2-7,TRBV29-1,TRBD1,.,CSVAWDRVLEQYF,TGCAGCGTTGCTTGGGACAGGGTCCTCGAGCAGTACTTC
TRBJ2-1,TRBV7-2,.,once,CASSLGDLALYNEQFF,TGTGCCAGCAGCTTAGGGGACTTAGCCCTCTACAATGAGCAGTTCTTC
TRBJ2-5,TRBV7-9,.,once,CASSFTGTGETQYF,TGTGCCAGCAGCTTCACAGGGACGGGGGAGACCCAGTACTTC
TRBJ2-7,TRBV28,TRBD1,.,CASSLAGGEQYF,TGTGCCAGCAGTTTGGCAGGGGGCGAGCAGTACTTC
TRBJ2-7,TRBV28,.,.,CASTRAGRYEQYF,TGTGCCAGCACCCGGGCCGGCCGCTACGAGCAGTACTTC
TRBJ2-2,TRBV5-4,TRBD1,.,CASSSGTGGFTGELFF,TGTGCCAGCAGCTCCGGGACAGGGGGTTTCACCGGGGAGCTGTTTTTT
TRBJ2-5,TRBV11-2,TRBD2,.,CASSFGRGGRSETQYF,TGTGCCAGCAGCTTTGGGCGGGGGGGCCGTTCGGAGACCCAGTACTTC
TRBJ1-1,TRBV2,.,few,CASSEPRKNTEAFF,TGTGCCAGCAGTGAACCCAGAAAGAACACTGAAGCTTTCTTT
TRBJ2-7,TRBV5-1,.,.,CASSLGVGYEQYF,TGCGCCAGCAGCTTGGGGGTAGGCTACGAGCAGTACTTC
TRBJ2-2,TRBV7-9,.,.,CASSPIRGRDGELFF,TGTGCCAGCAGCCCCATCAGGGGACGGGACGGGGAGCTGTTTTTT
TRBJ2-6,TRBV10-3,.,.,CAISDTGANVLTF,TGTGCCATCAGTGATACTGGGGCCAACGTCCTGACTTTC
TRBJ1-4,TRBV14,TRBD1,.,CASSHRDRPNEKLFF,TGTGCCAGCAGCCATAGGGACAGGCCTAATGAAAAACTGTTTTTT
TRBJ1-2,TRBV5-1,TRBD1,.,CASSDGTGGYGYTF,TGCGCCAGCAGCGACGGAACAGGGGGGTATGGCTACACCTTC
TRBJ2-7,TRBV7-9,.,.,CASSGNRVDEQYF,TGTGCCAGCAGCGGGAACAGGGTGGACGAGCAGTACTTC
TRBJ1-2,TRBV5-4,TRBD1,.,CASSLAGTGPRGYTF,TGTGCCAGCAGCTTGGCCGGGACAGGGCCACGCGGCTACACCTTC
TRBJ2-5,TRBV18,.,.,CASSPGETQYF,TGTGCCAGCTCACCGGGAGAGACCCAGTACTTC
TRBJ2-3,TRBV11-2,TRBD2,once,CASSFFSGGAADTQYF,TGTGCCAGCAGCTTCTTTAGCGGGGGGGCCGCAGATACGCAGTATTTT
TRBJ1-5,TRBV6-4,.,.,CASSEGGSNQPQHF,TGTGCCAGCAGTGAGGGAGGGAGCAATCAGCCCCAGCATTTT
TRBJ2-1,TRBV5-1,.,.,CASSSPAVNEQFF,TGCGCCAGCAGCTCCCCTGCCGTTAATGAGCAGTTCTTC
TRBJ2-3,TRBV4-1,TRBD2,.,CASSQDFLAGGPTDTQYF,TGCGCCAGCAGCCAAGATTTTCTAGCGGGAGGGCCGACAGATACGCAGTATTTT
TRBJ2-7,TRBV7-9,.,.,CASSRAAGYRYEQYF,TGTGCCAGCAGCCGGGCTGCAGGGTACAGGTACGAGCAGTACTTC
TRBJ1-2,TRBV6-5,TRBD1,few,CASSAQGRFYGYTF,TGTGCCAGCAGTGCACAGGGGCGGTTTTATGGCTACACCTTC
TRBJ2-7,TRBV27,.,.,CASSLTGSYEQYF,TGTGCCAGCAGTTTAACTGGTTCCTACGAGCAGTACTTC
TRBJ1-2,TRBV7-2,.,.,CASSPTTVYGYTF,TGTGCCAGCAGCCCCACGACCGTCTATGGCTACACCTTC